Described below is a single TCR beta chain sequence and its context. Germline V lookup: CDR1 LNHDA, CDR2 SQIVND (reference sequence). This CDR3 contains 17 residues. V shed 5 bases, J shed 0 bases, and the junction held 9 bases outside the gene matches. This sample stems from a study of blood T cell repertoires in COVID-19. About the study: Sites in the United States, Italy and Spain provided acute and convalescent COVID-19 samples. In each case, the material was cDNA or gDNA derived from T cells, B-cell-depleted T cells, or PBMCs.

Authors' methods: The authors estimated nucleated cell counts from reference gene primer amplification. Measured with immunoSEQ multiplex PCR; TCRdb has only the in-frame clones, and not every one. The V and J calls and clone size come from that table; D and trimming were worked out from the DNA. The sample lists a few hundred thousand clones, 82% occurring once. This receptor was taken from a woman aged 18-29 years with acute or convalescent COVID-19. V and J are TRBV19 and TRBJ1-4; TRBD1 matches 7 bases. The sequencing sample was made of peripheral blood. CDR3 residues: CASSPGQSFSTNEKLFF. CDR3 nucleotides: TGTGCCAGTAGTCCGGGACAGTCCTTTTCAACTAATGAAAAACTGTTTTTT.